This T cell receptor (beta chain) was recorded in a study of T cells in Graves' hyperthyroidism and ophthalmopathy (dated by TCRdb to between 2017 and 2020). Concerning the study at large: Peripheral blood samples were taken at the time of initial diagnosis, prior to any treatment. TCR V-J signatures able to tell the groups apart were searched for in a discovery cohort of 90 to 100 patients, of whom over 40 had Graves' ophthalmopathy and around 58 had stable Graves' hyperthyroidism. Prospective prediction of ophthalmopathy was tested in an independent validation cohort consisting of about 19 hyperthyroidism patients and more than 15 patients who later progressed to ophthalmopathy. The 100 discovery patients were divided at random into training and test sets in a 7:3 ratio. The study also compared thyroid tissue and blood T-cell repertoires from over 5 Graves' hyperthyroidism patients. After sampling, hyperthyroidism patients received methimazole starting at 30 mg daily, and ophthalmopathy patients received high-dose intravenous methylprednisolone. According to the paper, TCR Vbeta CDR3 sequencing was carried out on roughly 130 peripheral blood samples, which came from some 41 ophthalmopathy, around 75 hyperthyroidism and some 17 progressor patients. Beyond this particular receptor, the publication reports: Most expanded thyroid clonotypes (frequency above 0.001) were also detected in blood, suggesting blood repertoires may reflect thyroid immune responses. In validation, the model predicted progression to ophthalmopathy a median of about 6.5 months before onset, with roughly 70% sensitivity and roughly 73% specificity. Ophthalmopathy was separated from stable hyperthyroidism by a 13 V-J signature model, with about 86% sensitivity and roughly 81% specificity obtained in cross-validation and 80%/75% obtained in testing. Sample size was not statistically predetermined, and investigators were not blinded to group allocation.

The TCR beta CDR3 regions were amplified from the RNA transcripts. The first round of RT-PCR for the TCR CDR3 was performed with the HTBI primer set and the Qiagen OneStep RT-PCR kit. The libraries were constructed in a second round of multiplex PCR and then size-selected and purified. Libraries were sequenced paired-end with 100 bp reads on an Illumina HiSeq2000. The source study handled its data this way. SOAPnuke was used to process the raw data, removing reads that contained adapters or uncalled bases, had a mean Phred below 15, or lacked an exact match to the constant primer or identifier. High-quality paired reads were merged with COPE v1.2.5, and unique nucleotide sequences were defined as clonotypes. MiTCR v1.1 was used to align clonotypes to the IMGT TRBV, TRBD and TRBJ reference segments. Only V-J combinations with frequency above 0.0001, covering about 99% of repertoires, were analysed. A TCS score was defined as the ratio of F50 (clonal expansion) to E x V (chaos), with BLOSUM62-based TCRdist applied between CDR3 peptides within each V-J. Welch's t-statistics and random forest reduced roughly 540 V-J features to around 14, which were used in a naive Bayes classifier (R e1071). TCRdb passed the public sequencing reads through fastp at Q25 and MiXCR, retaining productive beta sequences. Rows matching on CDR3 protein sequence are summarized as one entry with the most common DNA and genes. The V and J calls reflect TCRdb's pipeline rather than the authors' work. For this sample the table gives hundreds of thousands of distinct CDR3 sequences, of which less than 15% were detected only once. 9.2% of the sample lies in the top ten.

This clonotype showed up many times. No antigen is known for it. No base qualities exist here, and no much larger clone lies one base off it. Graves' hyperthyroidism was defined as stable when no progression to ophthalmopathy occurred over 18 months of follow-up. Hyperthyroidism patients were newly diagnosed, had a disease duration of under 2 months, and were aged 18 to 65 years. The study excluded patients with uncontrolled infections, other autoimmune diseases, pregnancy or lactation. Diagnoses relied on clinical symptoms, serum thyroxine and TRAb, thyroid ultrasound and orbital computed tomography. PBMCs were isolated from more than 8 ml of fresh peripheral blood by Ficoll-Paque density gradient centrifugation. Trizol reagent was used to extract total RNA, and RNA quality was then checked on an Agilent 2100 Bioanalyzer. Measured from the cysteine to the phenylalanine, the CDR3 is 12 residues long. Of all the DNA, just the CDR3 is kept, 36 bases in frame from base 1. The V end loses 3 bases and the J end loses 5 bases, and a stretch of 5 bases separates them.

This TCR came from a woman aged 18-29 years with Graves' hyperthyroidism. The V gene is TRBV12-3 or TRBV12-4 and the J gene is TRBJ2-1, with no confidently assigned D gene. Sequenced: blood. The CDR3 amino acid sequence is: CASSLDDNEQFF. Here is the DNA: TGTGCCAGCAGTTTGGATGACAATGAGCAGTTCTTC.